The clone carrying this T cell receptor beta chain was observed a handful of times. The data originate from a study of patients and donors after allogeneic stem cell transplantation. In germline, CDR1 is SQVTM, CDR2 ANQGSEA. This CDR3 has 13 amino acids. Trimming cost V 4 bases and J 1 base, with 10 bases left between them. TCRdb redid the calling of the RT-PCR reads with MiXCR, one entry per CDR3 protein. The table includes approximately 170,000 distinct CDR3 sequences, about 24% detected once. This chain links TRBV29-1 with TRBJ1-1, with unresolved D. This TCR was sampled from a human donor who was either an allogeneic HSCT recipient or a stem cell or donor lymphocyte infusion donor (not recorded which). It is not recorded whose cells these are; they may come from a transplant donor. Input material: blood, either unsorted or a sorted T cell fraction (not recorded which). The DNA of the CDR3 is TGCAGCGTTGTGGCAGCAGGGAACACTGAAGCTTTCTTT. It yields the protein CSVVAAGNTEAFF.